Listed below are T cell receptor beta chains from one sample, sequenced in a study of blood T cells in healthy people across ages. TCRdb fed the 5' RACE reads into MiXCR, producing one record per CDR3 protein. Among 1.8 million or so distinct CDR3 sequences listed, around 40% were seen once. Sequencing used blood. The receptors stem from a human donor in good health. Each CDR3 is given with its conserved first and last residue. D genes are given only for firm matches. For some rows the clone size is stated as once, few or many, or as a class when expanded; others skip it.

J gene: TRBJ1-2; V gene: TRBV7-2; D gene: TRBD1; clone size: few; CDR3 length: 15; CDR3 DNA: TGTGCCAGCAGCTCTCGGACAGGGGGCGGGGATGGCTACACCTTC; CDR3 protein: CASSSRTGGGDGYTF
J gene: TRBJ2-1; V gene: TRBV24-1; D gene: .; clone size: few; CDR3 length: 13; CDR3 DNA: TGTGCCACCAGACGGCAGGAATCGTATGAGCAGTTCTTC; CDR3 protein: CATRRQESYEQFF
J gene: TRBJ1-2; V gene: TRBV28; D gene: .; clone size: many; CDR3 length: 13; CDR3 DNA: TGTGCCAGCAGTCCTTCAACAGGGACGGGCTACACCTTC; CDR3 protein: CASSPSTGTGYTF
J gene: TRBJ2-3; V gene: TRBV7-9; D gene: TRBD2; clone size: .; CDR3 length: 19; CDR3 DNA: TGTGCCAGCAGCTTAGCGGAGCGGCTAGCGGGGGGATCGACAGATACGCAGTATTTT; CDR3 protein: CASSLAERLAGGSTDTQYF
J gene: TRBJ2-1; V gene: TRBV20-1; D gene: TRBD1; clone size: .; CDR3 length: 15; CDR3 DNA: TGCAGTGCTAGGTTGACAGGGGCCACCTACAATGAGCAGTTCTTC; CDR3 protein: CSARLTGATYNEQFF
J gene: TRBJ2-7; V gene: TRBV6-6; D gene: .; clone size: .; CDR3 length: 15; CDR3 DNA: TGTGCCAGCAGTAACCCCGGGACGGAAAACCGGGAGCAGTACTTC; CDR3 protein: CASSNPGTENREQYF
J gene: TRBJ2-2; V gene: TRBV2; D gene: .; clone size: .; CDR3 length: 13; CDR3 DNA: TGTGCCAGCAGTGATTACTCAGCCGGGGAGCTGTTTTTT; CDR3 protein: CASSDYSAGELFF
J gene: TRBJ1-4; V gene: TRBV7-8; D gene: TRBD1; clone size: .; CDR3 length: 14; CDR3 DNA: TGTGCCAGCAGACTCGGGACAGGGAGTGAAAAACTGTTTTTT; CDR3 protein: CASRLGTGSEKLFF
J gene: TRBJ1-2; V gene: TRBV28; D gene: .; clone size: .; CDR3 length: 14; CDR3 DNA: TGTGCCAGCAGTTTATTGGCTCTAAACTATGGCTACACCTTC; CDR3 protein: CASSLLALNYGYTF
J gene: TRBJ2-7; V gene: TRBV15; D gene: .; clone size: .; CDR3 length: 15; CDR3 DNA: TGTGCCACCAGCAGAGATCGTCAGGCCCCCCACGAGCAGTACTTC; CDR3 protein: CATSRDRQAPHEQYF
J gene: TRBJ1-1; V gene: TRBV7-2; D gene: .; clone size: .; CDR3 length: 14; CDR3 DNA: TGTGCCAGCAGCTTAGGGGGATCTAGCACTGAAGCTTTCTTT; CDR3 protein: CASSLGGSSTEAFF
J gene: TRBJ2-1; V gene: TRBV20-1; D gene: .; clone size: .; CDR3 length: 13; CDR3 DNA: TGCAGTGTTAGAGATTCGCCGATAAATGAGCAGTTCTTC; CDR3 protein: CSVRDSPINEQFF
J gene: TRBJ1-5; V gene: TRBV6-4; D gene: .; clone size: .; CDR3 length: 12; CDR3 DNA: TGTGCCAGCAGTCCAGGCCCCGGGCCCCAGCATTTT; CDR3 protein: CASSPGPGPQHF
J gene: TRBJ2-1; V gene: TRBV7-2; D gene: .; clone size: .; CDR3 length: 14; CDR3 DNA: TGTGCCAGCAGCTTACGGACAGAACCCTACGAGCAGTTCTTC; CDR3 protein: CASSLRTEPYEQFF
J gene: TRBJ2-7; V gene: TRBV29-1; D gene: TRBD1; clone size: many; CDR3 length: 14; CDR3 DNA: TGCAGCGTTGAGACAGGGGGATTTGCCTACGAGCAGTACTTC; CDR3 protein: CSVETGGFAYEQYF
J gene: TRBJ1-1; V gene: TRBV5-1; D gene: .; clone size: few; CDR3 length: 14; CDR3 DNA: TGCGCCAGCAGCTTTGAGTCACTGAACACTGAAGCTTTCTTT; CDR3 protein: CASSFESLNTEAFF
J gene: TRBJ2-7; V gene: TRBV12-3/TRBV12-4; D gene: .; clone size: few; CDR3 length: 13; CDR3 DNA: TGTGCCAGCACCTTAGGACGTTCCTACGAGCAGTACTTC; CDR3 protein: CASTLGRSYEQYF
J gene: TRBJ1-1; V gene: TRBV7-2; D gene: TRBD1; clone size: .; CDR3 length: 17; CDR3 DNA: TGTGCCAGCAGCTTAGTCGGGGCAGGGGGCGATGGCACTGAAGCTTTCTTT; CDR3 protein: CASSLVGAGGDGTEAFF
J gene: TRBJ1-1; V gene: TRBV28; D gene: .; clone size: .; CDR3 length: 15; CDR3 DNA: TGTGCCAGCAGATCCAACAGGGTCCCGAACACTGAAGCTTTCTTT; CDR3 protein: CASRSNRVPNTEAFF
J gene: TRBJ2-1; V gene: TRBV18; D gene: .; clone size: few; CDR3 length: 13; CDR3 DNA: TGTGCCAGCTCAACAAATACAGGGATTGAGCAGTTCTTC; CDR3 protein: CASSTNTGIEQFF